These 4 T cell receptor beta chains originate from one sample sequenced in a study of cytomegalovirus exposure and HLA in healthy donors. PCR involved 60 Vbeta and 13 Jbeta primers. Sequenced by immunoSEQ multiplex PCR; TCRdb stores in-frame clones only, minus some. The sample has some 90,000 clones, roughly 70% seen once. Sequenced input: PBMCs. The receptors derive from a man aged 45-60 years in good health and CMV-seronegative.

The V and J genes are TRBV6-1 and TRBJ2-1; the D gene is possibly TRBD2 (5 bases). Germline V CDR1 and CDR2: MNHNS, SASEGT. V lost 6 bases and J 4 bases, leaving 13 bases between the germline ends. This CDR3 contains 14 residues. As DNA, the CDR3 is TGTGCCAGCAGACTGGACTCGGTATACAATGAGCAGTTCTTC. This gives the protein CASRLDSVYNEQFF.

This chain links TRBV5-1 with TRBJ1-6; TRBD1 aligns across 7 bases. The CDR3 runs to 16 residues. Trimming took 3 bases from V and 8 from J; bases not matched to a gene: 11. The germline gives CDR1 SGHRS, CDR2 YFSETQ. The CDR3 loop is CASSSLTGSLDSPLHF. For the CDR3, the DNA is TGCGCCAGCAGCTCGCTGACAGGGTCTTTGGATTCACCCCTCCACTTT.

This chain uses TRBV5-4 with TRBJ2-1, with TRBD2 identical over 9 bases. Trimming cost V 5 bases and J 8 bases; bases outside gene matches: 14. Germline CDR1 is SGHNT and CDR2 is YYREEE (reference sequence). This CDR3 is built from 16 residues. CDR3 nucleotide sequence: TGTGCCAGCAGTCTTATTAGCGGGAGCGGGAGCGATGAGCAGTTCTTC. Amino acids: CASSLISGSGSDEQFF.

V is TRBV30 and J is TRBJ1-4; no clear D. This CDR3 has 15 amino acids. Germline assignment: CDR1 GTSNPN and CDR2 SVGIG (reference sequence). V was clipped by 0 bases and J by 1 base, with 9 bases between them. The CDR3 loop reads CAWSVRGRTNEKLFF. The CDR3 coding sequence is TGTGCCTGGAGTGTACGAGGGCGAACTAATGAAAAACTGTTTTTT.